This T cell receptor beta chain was retrieved from a study of CD8+ T cells in alopecia areata. Sequencing used cDNA as its template, made by extracting RNA and reverse transcribing it. Using immunoSEQ multiplex PCR, the repertoire was profiled, and TCRdb retains in-frame clones only, with some absent. The counts give 290,000 or so clones, none of them seen only once; approximately 1.2% is held by the top ten. Per the germline V gene, CDR1 is NSHNY and CDR2 is SYGAGN. The length of the CDR3 is 17 residues. V shed 1 base and J 1 base; nucleotides not matched to a gene: 8. On the basis of CD4, CD8alpha, NKG2D, NKG2ACE and other markers, pooled cutaneous lymph node cells were sorted. This clone appeared a few times. What it recognizes is unknown. Gene names and germline match the mouse. The CDR3 extends 4 residues past the end of the read, so its final part is completed from the germline J gene. Study observations and caveats: It was less clear whether patients shared TCRs than it was in mice, possibly because of HLA.

The clonotype originates from a C3H/HeJ mouse with alopecia areata. For this mouse line, the MHC haplotype is H2-k. The sample comprised CD4+ T cells sorted from a lymph node. The chain is built from TRBV13-1 and TRBJ2-5; 8 bases line up with TRBD2. CDR3 DNA (partial): TGTGCCAGCAGTGATTTCCGGGGGGGCGATGACCAAGAC. Residues: CASSDFRGGDDQD. The full CDR3 reads CASSDFRGGDDQDTQYF.